A single sample is the source of the 8 T cell receptor beta chains below, sequenced in a study of blood T cell repertoires in COVID-19 (dated by TCRdb to 2020 to 2021). Library preparation was by the immunoSEQ multiplex PCR assay. Not all clones reach the TCRdb copy of this immuneACCESS table, which keeps in-frame sequences only. Checked studies attribute under half of the gap to unresolved V genes and leave the rest unexplained. The sample table holds 82,000 or so clones, of which roughly 91% were seen once. The ten largest account for roughly 1% of the sample. The sample comprised PBMCs or T cells enriched from blood (not recorded which). The receptors stem from a woman aged 50 to 65 with acute COVID-19.

The chain employs TRBV29-1 and TRBJ1-1, with D perhaps TRBD1 (5 bases). CDR1 is SQVTM and CDR2 is ANQGSEA in the germline V gene. V lost 4 bases and J lost 3, with 9 bases in between. The CDR3 covers 12 residues. The CDR3 DNA reads TGCAGCGTTGGGTGGGGGGACACTGAAGCTTTCTTT. This codes for CSVGWGDTEAFF. The whole variable domain, filled in from reference TRBV29-1 and TRBJ1-1, reads SAVISQKPSRDICQRGTSLTIQCQVDSQVTMMFWYRQQPGQSLTLIATANQGSEATYESGFVIDKFPISRPNLTFSTLTVSNMSPEDSSIYLCSVGWGDTEAFFGQGTRLTVV.

The rearrangement links TRBV29-1 to TRBJ2-3; the match to TRBD2 covers 10 bases. The germline V gene encodes CDR1 SQVTM and CDR2 ANQGSEA. Trimming removed 6 bases from V and 5 bases from J; junction bases left unmatched: 5. The CDR3 contains 13 residues. The CDR3 region has the DNA TGCAGCGTCCCTAGCGGGAGCGAAGATACGCAGTATTTT. It encodes CSVPSGSEDTQYF.

The chain joins TRBV9 to TRBJ2-5, with D possibly TRBD2 on 6 matching bases. V was pared by 2 bases and J by 0 bases, with 8 bases between. In germline, CDR1 is SGDLS, CDR2 YYNGEE. The length of the CDR3 is 14 residues. CDR3 nucleotides: TGTGCCAGCAGCGTCACTAGCTACCAAGAGACCCAGTACTTC. It specifies CASSVTSYQETQYF.

This chain joins TRBV7-2 and TRBJ1-5; a weak D match, TRBD1 (6 bases). The germline V gene encodes CDR1 SGHTA and CDR2 FQGNSA. The CDR3 loop spans 13 amino acids. V lost 4 bases and J lost 4, with 8 bases in between. CDR3 protein: CASSSDRNQPQHF. CDR3 DNA sequence: TGTGCCAGCAGCTCCGACAGGAATCAGCCCCAGCATTTT. The complete variable domain, with remaining parts taken from reference TRBV7-2 and TRBJ1-5, reads GAGVSQSPSNKVTEKGKDVELRCDPISGHTALYWYRQSLGQGLEFLIYFQGNSAPDKSGLPSDRFSAERTGGSVSTLTIQRTQQEDSAVYLCASSSDRNQPQHFGDGTRLSIL.

The CDR3 reads CASSASGLAGVSGTGELFF. DNA of the CDR3: TGTGCCAGCAGCGCCTCGGGACTAGCGGGAGTATCGGGCACCGGGGAGCTGTTTTTT. The genes are TRBV9 and TRBJ2-2; 14 bases fit TRBD2. The germline V gene has CDR1 SGDLS and CDR2 YYNGEE. Losses at the gene ends were 3 bases for V and 4 bases for J; bases not matched to a gene: 11. The CDR3 contains 19 residues. Full variable domain (remainder filled in from reference TRBV9 and TRBJ2-2): DSGVTQTPKHLITATGQRVTLRCSPRSGDLSVYWYQQSLDQGLQFLIQYYNGEERAKGNILERFSAQQFPDLHSELNLSSLELGDSALYFCASSASGLAGVSGTGELFFGEGSRLTVL.

The gene calls are TRBV12-5 and TRBJ2-7, with 8 positions matching TRBD1. V shed 6 bases and J 1 base; nucleotides not matched to a gene: 8. CDR1 is LGHNT, CDR2 FRNRAP, per germline. This CDR3 comprises 15 residues. CDR3 amino acids: CASGHTGGGSYEQYF. As DNA, the CDR3 is TGTGCTAGTGGGCATACAGGGGGAGGATCCTACGAGCAGTACTTC.

The chain recombines TRBV27 with TRBJ1-4, with D hard to call. The V gene's germline CDR1 is MNHEY and CDR2 SMNVEV (reference sequence). Trimming took 2 bases from V and 5 from J, leaving 12 bases between them. The CDR3 is made up of 15 amino acids. This chain's CDR3 is CASSLLSARNEKLFF. The CDR3 DNA follows: TGTGCCAGCAGTTTACTTTCGGCGAGGAATGAAAAACTGTTTTTT.

The gene calls are TRBV28 and TRBJ1-4; 7 bases are shared with TRBD1. V was pared by 4 bases and J by 6 bases, with 8 bases of the junction left unmatched. The germline V gene has CDR1 MDHEN and CDR2 SYDVKM. This CDR3 contains 15 residues. The CDR3 loop reads CASSSTRQGYEKLFF. In nucleotides, the CDR3 is TGTGCCAGCAGTTCCACCCGACAGGGTTATGAAAAACTGTTTTTT. The variable domain in full, completed from reference TRBV28 and TRBJ1-4, reads DVKVTQSSRYLVKRTGEKVFLECVQDMDHENMFWYRQDPGLGLRLIYFSYDVKMKEKGDIPEGYSVSREKKERFSLILESASTNQTSMYLCASSSTRQGYEKLFFGSGTQLSVL.